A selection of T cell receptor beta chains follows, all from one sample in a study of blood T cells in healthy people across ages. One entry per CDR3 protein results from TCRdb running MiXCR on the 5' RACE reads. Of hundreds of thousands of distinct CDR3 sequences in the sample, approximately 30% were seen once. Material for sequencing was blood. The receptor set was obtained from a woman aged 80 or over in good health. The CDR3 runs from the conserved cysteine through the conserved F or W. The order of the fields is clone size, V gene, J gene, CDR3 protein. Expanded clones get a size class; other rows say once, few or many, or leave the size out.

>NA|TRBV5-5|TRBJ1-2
CASSLSPGGYTF
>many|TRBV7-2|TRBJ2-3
CARPPLAGGSTDTQYF
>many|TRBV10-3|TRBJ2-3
CAISERPGGTDTQYF
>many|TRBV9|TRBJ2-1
CASSEVTGDNEQFF
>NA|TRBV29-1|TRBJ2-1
CSVGTSGGNEQFF
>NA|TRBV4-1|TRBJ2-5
CASSQVLVYQETQYF
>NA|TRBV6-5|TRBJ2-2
CASRETGDTGELFF
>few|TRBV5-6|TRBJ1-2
CASSFPDGGYGYTF
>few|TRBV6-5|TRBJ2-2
CASSYGTTRSGELFF
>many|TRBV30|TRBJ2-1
CAWSVWGAEEQFF
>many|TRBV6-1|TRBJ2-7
CASNPAGGPYEQYF
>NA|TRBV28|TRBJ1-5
CASSHNDRGGQPQHF
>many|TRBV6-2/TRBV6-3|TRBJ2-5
CASRPTSGGLETQYF
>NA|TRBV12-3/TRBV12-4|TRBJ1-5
CASSWLGRNQPQHF
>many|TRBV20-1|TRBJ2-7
CSASGTSGGTEQYF
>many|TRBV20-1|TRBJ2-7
CSARDEKTHNYEQYF
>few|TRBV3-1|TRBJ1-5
CASSQGVGRVDNQPQHF
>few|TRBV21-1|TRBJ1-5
CASSKGGLNSRGNQPQHF
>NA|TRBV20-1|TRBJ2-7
CSARDQRTPYEQYF
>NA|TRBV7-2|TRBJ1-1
CASSSHGTANTEAFF
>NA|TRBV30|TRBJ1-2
CVGRDRSLDGYTF
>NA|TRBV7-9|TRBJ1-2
CASSLGDRGGGGYTF
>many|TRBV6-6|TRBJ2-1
CASSRDLSYNEQFF
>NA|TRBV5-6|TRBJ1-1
CASSPPWTDSNTEAFF
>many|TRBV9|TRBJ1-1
CASSVGSNTEAFF
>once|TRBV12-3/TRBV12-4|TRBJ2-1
CASSVRTGGNEQFF
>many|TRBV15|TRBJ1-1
CATSAPGRPGRTEAFF
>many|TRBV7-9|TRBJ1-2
CASSLAKDGYTF
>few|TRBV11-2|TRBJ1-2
CASRSDRANYGNTF
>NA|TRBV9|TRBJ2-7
CASNVDFRRDEQYF
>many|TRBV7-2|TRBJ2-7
CASSLNLAGVNEQYF
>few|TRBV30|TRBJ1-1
CAWRALRDPRGTEAFF
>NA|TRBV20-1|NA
CSARVGLAVAYEQYF